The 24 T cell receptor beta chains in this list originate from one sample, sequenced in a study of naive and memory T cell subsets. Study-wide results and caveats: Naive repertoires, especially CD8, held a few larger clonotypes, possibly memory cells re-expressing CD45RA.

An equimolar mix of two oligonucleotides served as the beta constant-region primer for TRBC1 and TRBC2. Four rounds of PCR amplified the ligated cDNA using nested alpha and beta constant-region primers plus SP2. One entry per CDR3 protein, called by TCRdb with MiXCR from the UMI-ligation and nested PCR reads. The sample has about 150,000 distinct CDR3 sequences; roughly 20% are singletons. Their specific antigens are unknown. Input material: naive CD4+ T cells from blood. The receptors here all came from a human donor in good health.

The CDR3 region has the DNA TGTGCCAGCAGTTTTTGGAACACTGAAGCTTTCTTT. Its protein product is CASSFWNTEAFF. This chain links TRBV28 with TRBJ1-1; D not certain. Trimming removed 3 bases at V and 1 base at J, with 3 bases between. Looked up from germline, CDR1 is MDHEN and CDR2 is SYDVKM. The CDR3 totals 12 residues.

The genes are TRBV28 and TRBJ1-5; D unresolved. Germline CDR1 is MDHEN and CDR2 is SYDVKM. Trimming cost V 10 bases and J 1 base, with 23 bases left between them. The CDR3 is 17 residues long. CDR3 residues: CATHIGRVLGSNQPQHF. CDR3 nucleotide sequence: TGTGCCACCCACATTGGGAGGGTTTTAGGAAGCAATCAGCCCCAGCATTTT.

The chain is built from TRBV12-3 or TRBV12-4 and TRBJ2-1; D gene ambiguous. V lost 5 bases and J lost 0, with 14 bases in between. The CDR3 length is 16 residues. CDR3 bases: TGTGCCAGCAGTACACAATACAGCGACTCCTACAATGAGCAGTTCTTC. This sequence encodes CASSTQYSDSYNEQFF.

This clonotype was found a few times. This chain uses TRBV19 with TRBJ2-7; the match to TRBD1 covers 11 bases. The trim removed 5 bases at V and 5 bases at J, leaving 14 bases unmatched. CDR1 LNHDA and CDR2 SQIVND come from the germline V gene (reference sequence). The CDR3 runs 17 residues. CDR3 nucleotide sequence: TGTGCCAGTAGTCGTAACTCCGGGACAGGGGGAGTGGACGAGCAGTACTTC. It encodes CASSRNSGTGGVDEQYF.

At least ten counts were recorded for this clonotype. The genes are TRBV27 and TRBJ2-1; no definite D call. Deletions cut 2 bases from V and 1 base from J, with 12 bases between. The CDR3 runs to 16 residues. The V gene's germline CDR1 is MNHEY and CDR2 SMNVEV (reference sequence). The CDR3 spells CASSLGPFLSYNEQFF. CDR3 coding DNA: TGTGCCAGCAGTTTAGGGCCCTTCTTATCCTACAATGAGCAGTTCTTC.

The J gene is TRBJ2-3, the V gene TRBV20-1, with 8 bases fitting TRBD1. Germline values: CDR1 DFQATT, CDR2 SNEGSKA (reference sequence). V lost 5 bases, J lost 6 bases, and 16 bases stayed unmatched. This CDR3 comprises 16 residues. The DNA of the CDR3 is TGCAGTGCTGGTAACCTGGACAGGGAGGTGGTGGATACGCAGTATTTT. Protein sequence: CSAGNLDREVVDTQYF.

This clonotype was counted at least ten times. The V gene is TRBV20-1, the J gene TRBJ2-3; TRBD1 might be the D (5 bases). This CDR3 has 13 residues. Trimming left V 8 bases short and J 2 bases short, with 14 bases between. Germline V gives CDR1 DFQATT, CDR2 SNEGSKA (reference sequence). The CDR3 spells CSQRGSNTDTQYF. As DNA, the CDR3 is TGCAGTCAAAGGGGATCAAACACAGATACGCAGTATTTT.

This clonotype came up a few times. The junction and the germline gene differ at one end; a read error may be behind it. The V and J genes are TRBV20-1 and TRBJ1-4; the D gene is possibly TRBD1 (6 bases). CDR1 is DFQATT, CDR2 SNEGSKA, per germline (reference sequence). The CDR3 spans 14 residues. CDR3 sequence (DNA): TGCAGTGCCAGAGAGGGGGGCGGGGATGAAAAACTGTTTTTT. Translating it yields CSAREGGGDEKLFF.

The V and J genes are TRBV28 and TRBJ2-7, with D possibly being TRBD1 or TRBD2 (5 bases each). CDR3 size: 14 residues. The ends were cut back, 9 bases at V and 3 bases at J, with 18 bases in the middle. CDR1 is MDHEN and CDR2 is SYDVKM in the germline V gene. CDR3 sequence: CASFDQGAGYEQYF. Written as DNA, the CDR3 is TGTGCCAGTTTCGACCAAGGGGCGGGCTACGAGCAGTACTTC.

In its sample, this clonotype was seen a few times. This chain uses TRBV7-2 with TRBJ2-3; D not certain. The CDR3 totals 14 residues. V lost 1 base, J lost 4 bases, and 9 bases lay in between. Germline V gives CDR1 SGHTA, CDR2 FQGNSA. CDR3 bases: TGTGCCAGCAGCTTAGACGTTTTGGCAGATACGCAGTATTTT. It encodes CASSLDVLADTQYF.

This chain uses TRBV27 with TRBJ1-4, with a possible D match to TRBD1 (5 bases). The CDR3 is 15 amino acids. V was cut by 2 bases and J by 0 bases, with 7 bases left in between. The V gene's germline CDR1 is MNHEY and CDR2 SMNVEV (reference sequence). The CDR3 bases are TGTGCCAGCAGTTTAGACAGAGCAACTAATGAAAAACTGTTTTTT. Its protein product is CASSLDRATNEKLFF.

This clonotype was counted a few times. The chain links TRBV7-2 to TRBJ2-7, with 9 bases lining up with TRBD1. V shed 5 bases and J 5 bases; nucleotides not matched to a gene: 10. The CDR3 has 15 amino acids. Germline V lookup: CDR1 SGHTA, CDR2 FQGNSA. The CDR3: CASSRDGTGRNEQYF. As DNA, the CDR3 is TGTGCCAGCAGCCGTGACGGGACAGGGCGGAACGAGCAGTACTTC. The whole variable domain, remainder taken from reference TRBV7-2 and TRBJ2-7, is GAGVSQSPSNKVTEKGKDVELRCDPISGHTALYWYRQSLGQGLEFLIYFQGNSAPDKSGLPSDRFSAERTGGSVSTLTIQRTQQEDSAVYLCASSRDGTGRNEQYFGPGTRLTVT.

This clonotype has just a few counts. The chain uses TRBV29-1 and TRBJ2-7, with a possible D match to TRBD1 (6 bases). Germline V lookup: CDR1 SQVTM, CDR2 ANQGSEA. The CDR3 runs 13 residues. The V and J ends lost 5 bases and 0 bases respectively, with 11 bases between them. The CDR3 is CSVWTAGSYEQYF. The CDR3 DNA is TGCAGCGTTTGGACAGCCGGCTCCTACGAGCAGTACTTC.

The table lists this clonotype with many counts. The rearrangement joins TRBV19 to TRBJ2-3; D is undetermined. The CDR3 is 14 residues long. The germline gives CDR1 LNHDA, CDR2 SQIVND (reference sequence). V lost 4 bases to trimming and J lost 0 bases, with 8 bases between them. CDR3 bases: TGTGCCAGTAGTAGACTGGGAAGCACAGATACGCAGTATTTT. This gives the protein CASSRLGSTDTQYF. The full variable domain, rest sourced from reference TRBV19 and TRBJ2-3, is DGGITQSPKYLFRKEGQNVTLSCEQNLNHDAMYWYRQDPGQGLRLIYYSQIVNDFQKGDIAEGYSVSREKKESFPLTVTSAQKNPTAFYLCASSRLGSTDTQYFGPGTRLTVL.

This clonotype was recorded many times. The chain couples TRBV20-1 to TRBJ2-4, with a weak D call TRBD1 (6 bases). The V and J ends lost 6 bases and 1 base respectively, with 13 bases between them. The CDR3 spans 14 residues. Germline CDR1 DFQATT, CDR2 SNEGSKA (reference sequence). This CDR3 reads CSAENQGAKNIQYF. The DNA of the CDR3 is TGCAGTGCCGAAAACCAGGGGGCCAAAAACATTCAGTACTTC.

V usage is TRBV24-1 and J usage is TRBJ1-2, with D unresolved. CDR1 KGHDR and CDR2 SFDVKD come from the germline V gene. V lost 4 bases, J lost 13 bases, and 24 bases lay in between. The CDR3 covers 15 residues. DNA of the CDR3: TGTGCCACCAGTGACCCTCTCCCAGCGGGAGAGAGGCTCACCTTC. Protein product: CATSDPLPAGERLTF.

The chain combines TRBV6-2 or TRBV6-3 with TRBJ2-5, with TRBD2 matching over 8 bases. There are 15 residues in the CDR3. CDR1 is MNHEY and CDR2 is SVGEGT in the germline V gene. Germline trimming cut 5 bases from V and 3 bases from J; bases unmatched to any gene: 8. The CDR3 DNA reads TGTGCCAGCAGTCTCGCGGGGGGAGCGGAAGAGACCCAGTACTTC. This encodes CASSLAGGAEETQYF.

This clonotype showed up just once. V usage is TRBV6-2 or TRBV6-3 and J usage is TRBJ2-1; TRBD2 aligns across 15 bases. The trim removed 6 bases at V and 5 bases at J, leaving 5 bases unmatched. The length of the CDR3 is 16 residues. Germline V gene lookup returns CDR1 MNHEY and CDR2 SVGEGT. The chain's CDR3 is CASRGLAGGVHNEQFF. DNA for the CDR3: TGTGCCAGCAGAGGACTAGCGGGAGGGGTGCACAATGAGCAGTTCTTC.

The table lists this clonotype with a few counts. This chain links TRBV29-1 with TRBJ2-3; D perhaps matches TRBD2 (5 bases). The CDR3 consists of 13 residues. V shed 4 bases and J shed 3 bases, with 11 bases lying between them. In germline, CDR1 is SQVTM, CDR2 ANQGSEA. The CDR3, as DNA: TGCAGCGTTGCGACCCGGAGGACAGATACGCAGTATTTT. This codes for CSVATRRTDTQYF.

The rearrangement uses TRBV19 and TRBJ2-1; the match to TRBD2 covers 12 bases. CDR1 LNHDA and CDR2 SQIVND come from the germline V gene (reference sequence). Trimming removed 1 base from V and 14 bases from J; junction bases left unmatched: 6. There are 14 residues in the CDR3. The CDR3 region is CASSIGASGRAEFF. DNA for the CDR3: TGTGCCAGTAGTATAGGAGCTAGCGGGAGGGCCGAGTTCTTC.

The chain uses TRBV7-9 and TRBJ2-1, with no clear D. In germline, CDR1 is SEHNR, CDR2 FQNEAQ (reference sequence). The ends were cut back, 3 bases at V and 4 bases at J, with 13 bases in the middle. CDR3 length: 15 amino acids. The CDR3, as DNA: TGTGCCAGCAGCTTGCCTTTCCCTCCTTACAATGAGCAGTTCTTC. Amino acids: CASSLPFPPYNEQFF.

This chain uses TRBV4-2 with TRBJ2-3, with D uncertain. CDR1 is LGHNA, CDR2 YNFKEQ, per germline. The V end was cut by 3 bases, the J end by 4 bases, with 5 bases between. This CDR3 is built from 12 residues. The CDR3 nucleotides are TGTGCCAGCAGCCACGAACCAGATACGCAGTATTTT. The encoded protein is CASSHEPDTQYF.

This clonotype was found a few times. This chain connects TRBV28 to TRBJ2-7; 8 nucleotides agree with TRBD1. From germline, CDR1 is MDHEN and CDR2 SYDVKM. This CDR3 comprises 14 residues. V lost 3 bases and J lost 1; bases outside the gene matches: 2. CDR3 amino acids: CASSFRGQSYEQYF. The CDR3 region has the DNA TGTGCCAGCAGTTTCAGGGGGCAATCCTACGAGCAGTACTTC.

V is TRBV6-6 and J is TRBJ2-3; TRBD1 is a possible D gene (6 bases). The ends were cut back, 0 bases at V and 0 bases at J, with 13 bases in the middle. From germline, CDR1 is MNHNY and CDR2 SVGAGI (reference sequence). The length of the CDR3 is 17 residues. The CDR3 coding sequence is TGTGCCAGCAGTTACTCGAGGGACACGGCTAGCACAGATACGCAGTATTTT. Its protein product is CASSYSRDTASTDTQYF.